A selection of T cell receptor beta chains follows, all from one sample in a study of OX40 agonist ivuxolimab in advanced cancers. Profiling relied on immunoSEQ multiplex PCR, and the TCRdb table lists in-frame clones only, not all of them. Here the sample spans nearly 110,000 clones, 75% to 95% being singletons. The sample was CD4+ or CD8+ T cells sorted from blood, taken in a trial of the OX40 agonist ivuxolimab. The receptors shown here come from an adult with an advanced solid tumor such as melanoma, head and neck, liver or kidney cancer. The CDR3 runs from the conserved cysteine through the conserved F or W. D genes are given only for firm matches. Expanded clones get a size class; other rows say once, few or many, or leave the size out.

clone_size,v_call,j_call,cdr3_length,d_call,cdr3_nt,cdr3_aa
few,TRBV12-5,TRBJ2-2,15,TRBD1,TGTGCTAGTGGACCGGGACAGGCGAACACCGGGGAGCTGTTTTTT,CASGPGQANTGELFF
.,TRBV6-5,TRBJ1-5,13,.,TGTGCCAGCAGTTACGATTACAATCAGCCCCAGCATTTT,CASSYDYNQPQHF
.,TRBV28,TRBJ1-2,13,TRBD1,TGTGCCAGTCGGGACAGGGCCGTCGAGGGCTACACCTTC,CASRDRAVEGYTF
once,TRBV7-7,TRBJ2-7,13,.,TGTGCTAGCAGCCCCGATGGGCCCCTCGAGCAGTACTTC,CASSPDGPLEQYF
.,TRBV19,TRBJ2-7,13,TRBD1,TGTGCCAGTAGTAGCGGGACAGGGTACGAGCAGTACTTC,CASSSGTGYEQYF
few,TRBV7-4,TRBJ1-1,11,.,TGTGCCAGCGGCCCTTGGAGTGAAGCTTTCTTT,CASGPWSEAFF
.,TRBV27,TRBJ2-7,14,.,TGTGCCAGCAGTTTAAGCCAGACCTCCTACGAGCAGTACTTC,CASSLSQTSYEQYF
.,TRBV7-3,TRBJ2-3,13,.,TGTGCCAGCAGCTTCGGTGATCGGGATACGCAGTATTTT,CASSFGDRDTQYF
.,TRBV5-1,TRBJ2-7,15,.,TGCGCCAGCAGCTTGATTGCAGGGGACTCCTACGAGCAGTACTTC,CASSLIAGDSYEQYF
once,TRBV20-1,TRBJ2-7,11,.,TGCAGTGCCCTGGACAGCTACGAGCAGTACTTC,CSALDSYEQYF
.,TRBV27,TRBJ2-1,16,TRBD1,TGTGCCAGCAGTTTCGGGACAGACTTCTCCTACAATGAGCAGTTCTTC,CASSFGTDFSYNEQFF
.,TRBV19,TRBJ2-3,18,TRBD2,TGTGCCAGTAGTCTCGAGGCGGTAGCGGGAGGCAGCACAGATACGCAGTATTTT,CASSLEAVAGGSTDTQYF
once,TRBV19,TRBJ2-3,13,.,TGTGCCAGTAGTCCCCGGGGTACAGATACGCAGTATTTT,CASSPRGTDTQYF
.,TRBV30,TRBJ1-5,12,.,TGTGCCTGGAGTCGCAGCAATCAGCCCCAGCATTTT,CAWSRSNQPQHF
.,TRBV6-6,TRBJ1-4,11,.,TGTGCCAGCAGTGACAGGGAAAAACTGTTTTTT,CASSDREKLFF
once,TRBV6-1,TRBJ1-2,16,.,TGTGCCAGCAGTGAACCGGGCGGCACTCGAGGCCGGGGCTACACCTTC,CASSEPGGTRGRGYTF
.,TRBV15,TRBJ1-4,13,.,TGTGCCACCGCAGTCACAACTAATGAAAAACTGTTTTTT,CATAVTTNEKLFF
.,TRBV28,TRBJ1-2,17,.,TGTGCCAGCAGTTTACTCTACATTAACAGGGAGCTCGGGGGCTACACCTTC,CASSLLYINRELGGYTF
once,TRBV7-2,TRBJ2-1,14,.,TGTGCCAGCAGCCCCGCCCTAGAAAACAATGAGCAGTTCTTC,CASSPALENNEQFF
.,TRBV11-2,TRBJ1-4,14,TRBD1,TGTGCCAGCAGCGTGGGACAGGGGATCGAAAAACTGTTTTTT,CASSVGQGIEKLFF